The 25 T cell receptor beta chains below were found in one sample sequenced in a study of naive and memory T cell subsets. An equimolar mix of two oligonucleotides served as the beta constant-region primer for TRBC1 and TRBC2. Ligated cDNA was amplified by four rounds of PCR with nested alpha and beta constant-region primers and SP2. TCRdb re-analysed the UMI-ligation and nested PCR reads in MiXCR, keeping a single row per CDR3 protein. The sample lists 150,000 or so distinct CDR3 sequences, about 20% occurring once. Antigens for these TCRs are unknown. The study's findings and limits: Possibly reflecting memory cells re-expressing CD45RA, a few larger clonotypes occurred in naive repertoires, especially CD8.

Sequenced input: naive CD4+ T cells from blood. These receptors were obtained from a human donor in good health.

The genes are TRBV20-1 and TRBJ2-3; D is undetermined. The CDR3 covers 16 residues. Trimming pared 3 bases from V and 2 bases from J, leaving 18 bases between. The germline gives CDR1 DFQATT, CDR2 SNEGSKA (reference sequence). The CDR3 here is CSASPPARQNTDTQYF. The CDR3 bases are TGCAGTGCTAGCCCCCCAGCTCGGCAGAACACAGATACGCAGTATTTT.

This clonotype was seen a handful of times. The DNA of the CDR3 is TGTGCCAGCAGCGCCGGGCCCTTCTCCTACGAGCAGTACTTC. Translation gives CASSAGPFSYEQYF. The chain recombines TRBV9 with TRBJ2-7; no firm D call. The V gene lost 3 bases and the J gene lost 0 bases, with 10 bases spanning the gap. Germline values: CDR1 SGDLS, CDR2 YYNGEE. The CDR3 consists of 14 residues.

This clonotype has a handful of counts. This chain uses TRBV29-1 with TRBJ2-5; 10 bases map to TRBD2. This CDR3 spans 16 amino acids. The V gene end was trimmed by 3 bases and the J gene end by 5 bases; junction bases not matched to a gene: 12. Germline-derived CDR1 and CDR2 are SQVTM and ANQGSEA. CDR3 sequence: CSVDPLASGRGETQYF. CDR3 DNA: TGCAGCGTTGACCCCCTGGCTAGCGGGAGAGGGGAGACCCAGTACTTC.

The rearrangement uses TRBV20-1 and TRBJ1-1; a weak D match, TRBD1 (6 bases). The length of the CDR3 is 13 residues. V lost 5 bases and J 4 bases, leaving 14 bases between the germline ends. Germline V lookup: CDR1 DFQATT, CDR2 SNEGSKA (reference sequence). The CDR3 DNA sequence: TGCAGTGCTGGGGGACAAGGGGCCACTGAAGCTTTCTTT. Its protein product is CSAGGQGATEAFF.

The V gene is TRBV7-2, the J gene TRBJ2-3, with 12 nucleotides matching TRBD1. The CDR3 has 16 residues. V gave up 2 bases and J gave up 6 bases; unmatched junction bases: 6. Per the germline V gene, CDR1 is SGHTA and CDR2 is FQGNSA. Written as DNA, the CDR3 is TGTGCCAGCAGCTTATCGAGGGACAGGGGGCAGGATACGCAGTATTTT. This encodes CASSLSRDRGQDTQYF.

The rearrangement links TRBV18 to TRBJ2-5; 8 bases are a match to TRBD2. V was clipped by 3 bases and J by 4 bases; unmatched bases: 4. The CDR3 is 14 amino acids. Germline CDR1 KGHSH, CDR2 LQKENI. In nucleotides, the CDR3 is TGTGCCAGCTCACCCCCAACTAGCGGAGAGACCCAGTACTTC. The encoded protein is CASSPPTSGETQYF.

This clonotype was counted ten times or more. V and J are TRBV3-1 and TRBJ1-4; D not resolved. Looked up from germline, CDR1 is LGHDT and CDR2 is YNNKEL (reference sequence). CDR3 length: 13 amino acids. V dropped 8 bases and J dropped 4 bases, with 11 bases sitting between them. The CDR3 reads CASSIQLNEKLFF. For the CDR3, the DNA is TGTGCCAGCTCGATCCAGCTTAATGAAAAACTGTTTTTT.

The chain couples TRBV3-1 to TRBJ1-3, with TRBD1 matching 9 bases. This CDR3 region has 17 residues. Looked up from germline, CDR1 is LGHDT and CDR2 is YNNKEL (reference sequence). The trim removed 4 bases at V and 2 bases at J, leaving 9 bases unmatched. CDR3 bases: TGTGCCAGCAGCCCTTCGGAGTGGGACAGGGCTGGAAACACCATATATTTT. Translation: CASSPSEWDRAGNTIYF.

Only a few counts were recorded for this clonotype. The chain is built from TRBV4-2 and TRBJ1-4; the D is unclear. Per the germline V gene, CDR1 is LGHNA and CDR2 is YNFKEQ. V lost 1 base to trimming and J lost 8 bases, with 14 bases between them. This CDR3 contains 15 residues. Here the CDR3 reads CASSQVLGAAEKLFF. In DNA form, the CDR3 reads TGTGCCAGCAGCCAAGTCCTGGGAGCGGCGGAAAAACTGTTTTTT.

The V call is TRBV4-1, the J call TRBJ2-7; D may match TRBD1 or TRBD2 (5 bases each). Trimming cost V 6 bases and J 3 bases, with 18 bases left between them. Germline lookup yields CDR1 MGHRA and CDR2 YSYEKL. This CDR3 has 15 amino acids. The CDR3 DNA follows: TGCGCCAGCAGATTCTCCGGGGACCTACACTACGAGCAGTACTTC. Translating gives CASRFSGDLHYEQYF.

This clonotype appeared a few times. The chain carries TRBV7-2 and TRBJ2-1; D is unclear. CDR3 length equals 15 residues. The V end lost 3 bases, the J end lost 1 base, and 10 bases lay between the germline ends. Germline V lookup: CDR1 SGHTA, CDR2 FQGNSA. CDR3 nucleotides: TGTGCCAGCAGCTTGGGTAGCTTGTCCTACAATGAGCAGTTCTTC. Translation: CASSLGSLSYNEQFF.

The J gene is TRBJ2-7, the V gene TRBV5-1; TRBD1 matches at 7 bases. Losses at the gene ends were 2 bases for V and 6 bases for J; bases not matched to a gene: 8. CDR3 length: 14 residues. Germline CDR1 reads SGHRS; CDR2 reads YFSETQ. CDR3 sequence: CASSLTRQGTEQYF. The DNA for the CDR3 is TGCGCCAGCAGCTTAACGAGACAGGGTACCGAGCAGTACTTC.

In its sample, this clonotype was seen a few times. The chain couples TRBV6-6 to TRBJ2-5; 11 positions agree with TRBD2. The CDR3 is 15 amino acids. Germline V CDR1 and CDR2: MNHNY, SVGAGI (reference sequence). V was clipped by 2 bases and J by 4 bases; unmatched bases: 3. CDR3 nucleotides: TGTGCCAGCAGTTACAGCGGACTAGCGGGAGAGACCCAGTACTTC. It encodes CASSYSGLAGETQYF.

CDR3 residues: CSARPLMGVTDTQYF. In nucleotides, the CDR3 is TGCAGTGCTAGGCCCTTGATGGGGGTCACAGATACGCAGTATTTT. The chain carries TRBV20-1 and TRBJ2-3, with D perhaps assigned TRBD1 or TRBD2 (5 bases each). Between the trimmed V and J ends, which lost 3 bases and 2 bases, there was a span of 15 bases. Germline loops: CDR1 DFQATT, CDR2 SNEGSKA (reference sequence). This CDR3 region has 15 residues.

This rearrangement joins TRBV28 to TRBJ2-5; tentative D call: TRBD1 (5 bases). The CDR3 is 15 residues long. Trimming cost V 3 bases and J 0 bases, with 11 bases left between them. Germline V gives CDR1 MDHEN, CDR2 SYDVKM. CDR3 region: CASSLDNRYQETQYF. CDR3 sequence (DNA): TGTGCCAGCAGTTTGGACAACCGGTACCAAGAGACCCAGTACTTC.

J is TRBJ2-5 and V is TRBV29-1; 8 nucleotides match TRBD1. The V and J ends lost 4 bases and 5 bases, in that order; junction bases with no gene match: 9. This CDR3 region has 14 residues. CDR1 and CDR2 from the germline V gene are SQVTM and ANQGSEA. The CDR3 DNA sequence: TGCAGCGTTGGGGGCAGGGGGCTTAGGGAGACCCAGTACTTC. This encodes CSVGGRGLRETQYF.

The chain joins TRBV4-1 to TRBJ2-1, with 12 bases identical to TRBD2. CDR3 length: 19 amino acids. Germline trimming cut 1 base from V and 0 bases from J; bases unmatched to any gene: 7. Germline loops: CDR1 MGHRA, CDR2 YSYEKL. The CDR3 spells CASSQGLGTSGYSYNEQFF. Written as DNA, the CDR3 is TGCGCCAGCAGCCAAGGATTAGGGACTAGCGGGTACTCCTACAATGAGCAGTTCTTC.

This clonotype has just a few counts. The V call is TRBV6-1, the J call TRBJ2-5; D perhaps matches TRBD2 (6 bases). CDR3 length: 15 amino acids. The germline gives CDR1 MNHNS, CDR2 SASEGT. Trimming took off 7 bases at V and 4 bases at J, with 19 bases between the two ends. The chain's CDR3 is CASKYVGGERETQYF. In nucleotides, the CDR3 is TGTGCCAGCAAATACGTCGGGGGAGAACGAGAGACCCAGTACTTC.

The CDR3 region has the DNA TGTGCCAGTAGTATCTTCCGTGGGGAGCCCCAGCATTTT. Its protein product is CASSIFRGEPQHF. The chain links TRBV19 to TRBJ1-5; no definite D call. This CDR3 has 13 residues. V was trimmed by 3 bases and J by 8 bases, leaving 11 bases between them. The germline CDR1 and CDR2 sequences are LNHDA and SQIVND (reference sequence).

The chain carries TRBV7-3 and TRBJ2-7, with D hard to call. Germline V gene sequence: CDR1 SGHTA, CDR2 FQGTGA. The CDR3 totals 13 residues. V was pared by 5 bases and J by 6 bases, with 14 bases between. CDR3 sequence: CASSRDRVSEQYF. The CDR3 coding sequence is TGTGCCAGCAGCCGTGATAGGGTCTCCGAGCAGTACTTC. The full variable domain, completed using reference TRBV7-3 and TRBJ2-7, is GAGVSQTPSNKVTEKGKYVELRCDPISGHTALYWYRQSLGQGPEFLIYFQGTGAADDSGLPNDRFFAVRPEGSVSTLKIQRTERGDSAVYLCASSRDRVSEQYFGPGTRLTVT.

The V and J genes are TRBV3-1 and TRBJ2-5, with 7 bases aligning to TRBD2. Germline CDR1 reads LGHDT; CDR2 reads YNNKEL (reference sequence). Trimming at V came to 5 bases and at J to 5 bases, leaving 14 bases not matched to a gene. This CDR3 is built from 16 residues. CDR3 region: CASSIRGAGVEETQYF. CDR3 in DNA: TGTGCCAGCAGCATCAGAGGGGCGGGAGTGGAGGAGACCCAGTACTTC.

This sequence joins TRBV4-1 and TRBJ2-1; D might be TRBD2 (6 bases). Germline V gene sequence: CDR1 MGHRA, CDR2 YSYEKL. The V end lost 6 bases, the J end lost 8 bases, and 17 bases lay between the germline ends. The CDR3 length is 14 residues. CDR3 bases: TGCGCCAGCAGGAACCCCGGGAGAAGGGATGAGCAGTTCTTC. Encoded protein: CASRNPGRRDEQFF.

Ten or more counts support this clonotype. V is TRBV15 and J is TRBJ2-7; a weak D match, TRBD1 (5 bases). The CDR3 contains 14 residues. Trimming shortened V by 0 bases and J by 3 bases, and 9 bases separated the two germline ends. From germline, CDR1 is LNHNV and CDR2 YYDKDF (reference sequence). CDR3 residues: CATSRDQGLYEQYF. CDR3 in DNA: TGTGCCACCAGCAGAGACCAGGGCCTCTACGAGCAGTACTTC.

This clonotype showed up just a few times. The chain has TRBV20-1 and TRBJ1-2; TRBD1 agrees at 8 bases. V shed 0 bases and J 5 bases; nucleotides not matched to a gene: 8. The CDR3 contains 15 residues. The germline gives CDR1 DFQATT, CDR2 SNEGSKA (reference sequence). CDR3 protein: CSARDRTGYRYGYTF. CDR3 bases: TGCAGTGCTAGAGACCGGACAGGGTATCGGTATGGCTACACCTTC.

CDR3 DNA sequence: TGTGCCATCAGCAGGACAGGGAAGGGCTACGAGCAGTACTTC. This encodes CAISRTGKGYEQYF. The genes are TRBV10-3 and TRBJ2-7; 8 bases agree with TRBD1. The V and J ends lost 6 bases and 3 bases, in that order; junction bases with no gene match: 7. Germline assignment: CDR1 ENHRY and CDR2 SYGVKD. This CDR3 contains 14 residues.